This T cell receptor (beta chain) was observed in a study of blood T cells in healthy people across ages. As concerns this clonotype: One junction end disagrees with the germline gene, perhaps due to a read error.

The CDR3 contains 16 residues. Per germline, CDR1 LGHNA and CDR2 YSLEER. Alongside a J-beta primer mix, a sample-barcoded 5' primer served in a second PCR lasting about 7 to 12 cycles. Each single sample gave us at least 2.5 million CDR3-containing paired-end reads. TCRdb re-called the 5' RACE reads through MiXCR, storing one row per CDR3 protein. The table records approximately 760,000 distinct CDR3 sequences, roughly 25% of them present only once. Separately, the same data were catalogued under a study of T cells of mothers and their children.

This chain connects TRBV4-3 to TRBJ1-2, with D maybe TRBD1 (5 bases). The sequenced sample was blood. The source is a boy between 10 and 17 years old in good health. CDR3 in amino acids: CASSQDGVARGYGYTF. As DNA, the CDR3 is TGCGCCAGCAGCCAAGACGGGGTGGCACGGGGCTATGGCTACACTTTC.